This record covers a single TCR beta chain. Using immunoSEQ multiplex PCR, the repertoire was profiled, and TCRdb retains in-frame clones only, with some absent. The table lists 20,000 to 25,000 clones, roughly 90% of them singletons. This specimen comes from a study of T cell changes during pregnancy in multiple sclerosis. The CDR3 loop spans 12 amino acids. Germline loops: CDR1 LGHNA, CDR2 YNFKEQ. The V gene lost 0 bases and the J gene lost 6 bases, with 6 bases spanning the gap. This rearrangement joins TRBV4-2 to TRBJ2-7; D is undetermined. The TCR originated in a female donor with multiple sclerosis, enrolled in a pregnancy study. The specimen was CD8+ T cells from peripheral blood mononuclear cells, collected in the first trimester of pregnancy. The DNA of the CDR3 is TGTGCCAGCAGCCAAGATACGGGCGAGCAGTACTTC. It specifies CASSQDTGEQYF.